The entry below gives a single TCR beta chain sequence along with its context. Its antigen remains unidentified. Germline V lookup: CDR1 DFQATT, CDR2 SNEGSKA (reference sequence). V was pared by 6 bases and J by 5 bases, with 13 bases of the junction left unmatched. The CDR3 totals 14 residues. Together with a sample-barcoded 5' primer, a J-beta primer mix was included in a second PCR lasting roughly 6 to 12 cycles. Each TCR beta cDNA got a 12-nucleotide random molecular identifier. TCRdb re-derived calls from the 5' RACE reads in MiXCR, one entry per CDR3 protein. Here the sample spans about 1,800,000 distinct CDR3 sequences, 25% to 30% being singletons. Peripheral blood, around 10 milliliters per donor, was collected. This specimen comes from a study of blood T cells in healthy people across ages. Study outcomes and limitations: Higher diversity and more naive CD4+ cells were features of long-lived donors, compared to aged donors. Researchers judged that diversity estimates from one million T cells fell short of true values.

This TCR derives from a woman aged 30 to 39 in good health. Sequencing used blood. V gene TRBV20-1 combines with J gene TRBJ2-7, with TRBD1 matching over 7 bases. DNA for the CDR3: TGCAGTGCCCGATCACCTAGGGGGCTCGACGAGCAGTACTTC. This codes for CSARSPRGLDEQYF.